This T cell receptor (beta chain) was captured in a study of blood T cell repertoires in COVID-19. Sequenced by immunoSEQ multiplex PCR; TCRdb stores in-frame clones only, minus some. This sample has approximately 160,000 clones, with around 83% found just once. Germline V CDR1 and CDR2: SGHNT, YYREEE (reference sequence). This CDR3 is 16 amino acids long. Trimming took 0 bases from V and 4 from J, leaving 16 bases between them. This receptor was obtained from a woman aged 45-65 years in a cohort exposed to, infected with or recovered from COVID-19 (not recorded which). The specimen sequenced was PBMCs or T cells enriched from blood (not recorded which). The chain links TRBV5-4 to TRBJ1-2; TRBD1 is a possible D gene (6 bases). CDR3 region: CASSLEGEGKSYGYTF. The CDR3, as DNA: TGTGCCAGCAGCTTGGAGGGGGAGGGGAAGAGCTATGGCTACACCTTC.